The present entry profiles one TCR beta chain with its context. The specificity of this receptor is unknown. No per-base quality is available; no much larger clone lies one base away. Spanning cysteine to phenylalanine, the CDR3 consists of 15 amino acids. The retained sequence is limited to the CDR3, 45 bases, with the frame set at the first base. Deletion took 0 bases off V and 5 bases off J, with a span of 12 bases between the germline ends. The germline V gene (reference sequence) gives CDR1 as SGHNT and CDR2 as YYREEE. Separate from the approximately 700-subject first cohort, the validation cohort of about 110 subjects was the group to which the donors belonged. The method behind the library was the immunoSEQ multiplex PCR assay. The authors' analysis ran thus. A statistical classification framework was built for diagnosing cytomegalovirus status from the catalog of TCR beta chain sequences. The immuneACCESS repertoire file appears here via TCRdb, limited to in-frame rearrangements. These files lack a portion of the clones; in checked studies, under half of the deficit traces to unresolved V genes, and the cause of the others is not known. That table furnishes V, J and clone size, whereas the DNA furnished D and trimming. This sample holds about 150,000 clones; about 89% were observed only once. The top ten hold 0.6% to 0.8% of the sample.

The sample belongs to a study of cytomegalovirus exposure and HLA in healthy donors (dated by TCRdb to about 2017). About the investigation overall: The roughly 650 repertoires of the first cohort and the 120 validation repertoires were produced on the same platform, according to a later analysis. To predict cytomegalovirus infection status, the study brought together high-throughput TCR immunosequencing, statistical association of individual TCRs with disease status, and machine learning. Besides the first cohort of around 670 subjects, a separate validation cohort made up of about 120 different subjects was used. The study aimed to test whether cataloging public T cell receptors could reveal signatures of past pathogen exposure.

General study outcomes and caveats: Across donors, most TCR sequences were observed very rarely, whereas some public TCRs were present in many individuals. The study gave a list of 150 to 200 TCR beta chains associated with cytomegalovirus. According to the authors, the approach could potentially be generalized to other disease states and immunological phenotypes. All 110 or so repertoires were used to score co-occurrence in the validation cohort in a later analysis, because that analysis had no HLA typing for the cohort. Of the cluster scores, around 95% were above 0 in a later analysis, which found that TCRs clustered in the first cohort also tended to co-occur in the 120 or so validation repertoires. Cytomegalovirus status was reported to be diagnosed by the classifier with high specificity and sensitivity in both the original and validation cohorts. A few of the identified cytomegalovirus-associated TCR beta chains were confirmed in vitro to be specific for cytomegalovirus antigens.

The chain is made from TRBV5-4 and TRBJ2-1, and possibly TRBD1, on 6 matching bases. The source material was PBMCs. The clonotype was recovered from a man aged 18 to 29 in good health and CMV-seronegative. The CDR3 reads CASSLGGPPNNEQFF. The DNA sequence is as follows: TGTGCCAGCAGCTTGGGGGGGCCTCCAAACAATGAGCAGTTCTTC.